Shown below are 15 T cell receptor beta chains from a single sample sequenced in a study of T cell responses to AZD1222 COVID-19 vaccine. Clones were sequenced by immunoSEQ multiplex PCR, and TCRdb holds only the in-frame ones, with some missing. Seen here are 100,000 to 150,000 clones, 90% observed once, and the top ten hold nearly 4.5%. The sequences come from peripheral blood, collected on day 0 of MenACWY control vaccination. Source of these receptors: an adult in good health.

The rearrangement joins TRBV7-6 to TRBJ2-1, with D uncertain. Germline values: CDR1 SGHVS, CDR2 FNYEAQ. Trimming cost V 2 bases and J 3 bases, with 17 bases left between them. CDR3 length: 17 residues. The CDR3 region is CASSLRPRTAGYNEQFF. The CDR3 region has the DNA TGTGCCAGCAGCTTACGTCCCAGGACGGCAGGCTACAATGAGCAGTTCTTC.

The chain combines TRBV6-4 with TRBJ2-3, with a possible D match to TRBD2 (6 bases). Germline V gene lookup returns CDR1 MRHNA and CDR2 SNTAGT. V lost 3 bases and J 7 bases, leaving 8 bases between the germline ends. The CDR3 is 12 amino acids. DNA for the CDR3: TGTGCCAGCAGTGATCGGGGGAATACGCAGTATTTT. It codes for CASSDRGNTQYF.

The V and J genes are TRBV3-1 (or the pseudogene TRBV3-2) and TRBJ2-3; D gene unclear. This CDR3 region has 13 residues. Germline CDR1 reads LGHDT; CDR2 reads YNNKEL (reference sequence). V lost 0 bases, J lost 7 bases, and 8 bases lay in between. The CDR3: CASSQEHANTQYF. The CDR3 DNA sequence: TGTGCCAGCAGCCAAGAGCATGCTAATACGCAGTATTTT.

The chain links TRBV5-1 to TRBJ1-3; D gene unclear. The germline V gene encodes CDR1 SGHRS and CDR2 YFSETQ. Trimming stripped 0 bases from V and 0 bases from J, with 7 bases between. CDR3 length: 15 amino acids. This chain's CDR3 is CASSLVGTSGNTIYF. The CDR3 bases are TGCGCCAGCAGCTTGGTGGGCACCTCTGGAAACACCATATATTTT.

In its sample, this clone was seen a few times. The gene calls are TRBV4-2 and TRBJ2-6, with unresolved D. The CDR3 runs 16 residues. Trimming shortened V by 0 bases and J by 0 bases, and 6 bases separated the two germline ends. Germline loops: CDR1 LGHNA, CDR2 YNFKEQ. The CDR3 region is CASSQESTSGANVLTF. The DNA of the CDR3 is TGTGCCAGCAGCCAAGAATCCACCTCTGGGGCCAACGTCCTGACTTTC.

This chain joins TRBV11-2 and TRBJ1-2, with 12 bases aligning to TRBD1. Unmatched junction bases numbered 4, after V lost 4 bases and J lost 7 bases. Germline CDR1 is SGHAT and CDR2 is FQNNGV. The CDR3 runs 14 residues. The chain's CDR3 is CASSSGTGGFGYTF. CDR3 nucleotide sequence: TGTGCCAGCAGCTCCGGGACAGGGGGCTTTGGCTACACCTTC.

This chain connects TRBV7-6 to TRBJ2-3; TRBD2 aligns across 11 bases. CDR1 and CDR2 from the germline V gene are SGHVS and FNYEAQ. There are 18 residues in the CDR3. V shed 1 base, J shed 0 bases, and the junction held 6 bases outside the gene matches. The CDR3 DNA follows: TGTGCCAGCAGCTTAGTGTCGGGACTAGCGGCTAGCACAGATACGCAGTATTTT. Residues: CASSLVSGLAASTDTQYF. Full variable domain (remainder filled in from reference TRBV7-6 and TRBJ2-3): GAGVSQSPRYKVTKRGQDVALRCDPISGHVSLYWYRQALGQGPEFLTYFNYEAQQDKSGLPNDRFSAERPEGSISTLTIQRTEQRDSAMYRCASSLVSGLAASTDTQYFGPGTRLTVL.

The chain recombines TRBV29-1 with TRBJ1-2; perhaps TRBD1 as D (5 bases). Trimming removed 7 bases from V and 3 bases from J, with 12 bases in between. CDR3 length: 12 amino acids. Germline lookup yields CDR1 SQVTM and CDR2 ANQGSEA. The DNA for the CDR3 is TGCAGCGGACTCCAGGGAGACTATGGCTACACCTTC. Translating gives CSGLQGDYGYTF.

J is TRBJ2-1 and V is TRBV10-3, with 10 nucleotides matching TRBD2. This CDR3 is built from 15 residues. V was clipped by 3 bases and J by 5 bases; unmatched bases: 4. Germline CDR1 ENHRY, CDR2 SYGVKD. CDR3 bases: TGTGCCATCAGTGATGGGACTAGCGACCACAATGAGCAGTTCTTC. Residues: CAISDGTSDHNEQFF.

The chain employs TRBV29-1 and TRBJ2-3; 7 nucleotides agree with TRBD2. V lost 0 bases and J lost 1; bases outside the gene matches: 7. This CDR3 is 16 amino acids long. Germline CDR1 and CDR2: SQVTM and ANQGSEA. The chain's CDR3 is CSVEDLAGDGTDTQYF. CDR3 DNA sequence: TGCAGCGTTGAAGATCTGGCGGGGGACGGCACAGATACGCAGTATTTT.

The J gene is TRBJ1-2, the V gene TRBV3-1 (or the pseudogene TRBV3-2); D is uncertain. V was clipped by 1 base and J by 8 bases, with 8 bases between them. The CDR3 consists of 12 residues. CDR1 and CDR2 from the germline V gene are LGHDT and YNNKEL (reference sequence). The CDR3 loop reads CASSQGRLGYTF. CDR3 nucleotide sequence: TGTGCCAGCAGCCAAGGACGCTTGGGCTACACCTTC.

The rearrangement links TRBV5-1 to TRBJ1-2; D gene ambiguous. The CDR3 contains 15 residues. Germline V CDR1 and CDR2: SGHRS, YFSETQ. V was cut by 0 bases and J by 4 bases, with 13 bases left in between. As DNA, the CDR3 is TGCGCCAGCAGCTTGGCCCCGGGAGAAGGCTATGGCTACACCTTC. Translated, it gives CASSLAPGEGYGYTF.

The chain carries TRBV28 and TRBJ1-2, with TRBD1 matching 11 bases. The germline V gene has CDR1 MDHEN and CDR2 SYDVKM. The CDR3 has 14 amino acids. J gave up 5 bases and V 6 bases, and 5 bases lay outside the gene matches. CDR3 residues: CASRRGQGGYGYTF. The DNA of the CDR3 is TGTGCCAGCAGGAGGGGACAGGGGGGATATGGCTACACCTTC.

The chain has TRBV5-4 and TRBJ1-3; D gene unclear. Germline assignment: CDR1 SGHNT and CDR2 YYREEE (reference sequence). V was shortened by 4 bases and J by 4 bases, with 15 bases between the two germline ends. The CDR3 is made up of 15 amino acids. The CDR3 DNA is TGTGCCAGCAGCCTCGGGCCTGAATCGGGAAACACCATATATTTT. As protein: CASSLGPESGNTIYF.

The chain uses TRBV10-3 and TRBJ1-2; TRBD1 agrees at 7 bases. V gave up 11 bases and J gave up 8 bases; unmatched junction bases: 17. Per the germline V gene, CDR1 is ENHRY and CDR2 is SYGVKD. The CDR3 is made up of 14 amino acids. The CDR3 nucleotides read TGTGCCGTAAATAGGGACAGCCTACGAGGGGGCTACACCTTC. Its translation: CAVNRDSLRGGYTF.